The present T cell receptor beta chain was sequenced within a study of T cells in Graves' hyperthyroidism and ophthalmopathy. The CDR3 loop spans 19 amino acids. J was trimmed by 3 bases and V by 0 bases; bases with no gene match: 15. Germline lookup yields CDR1 LGHNT and CDR2 FRNRAP. The authors took PBMCs from 7.5 to 10 ml fresh peripheral blood. This clonotype was recorded a few times. TCR beta CDR3 sequences were amplified from RNA transcripts. Carried out on the TCR CDR3, a first-round RT-PCR used the HTBI primer set. Each CDR3 protein gets one entry after TCRdb re-called the multiplex PCR reads with MiXCR. The repertoire holds 540,000 or so distinct CDR3 sequences, with less than 20% as singletons.

The genes are TRBV12-5 and TRBJ2-7; 9 nucleotides match TRBD2. The sequence was obtained from a woman aged 30 to 39 with Graves' hyperthyroidism. Sequenced: blood. As DNA, the CDR3 is TGTGCTAGTGGTTTGGTACCCGGGACTAGCACCCGGGGAGGCTACGAGCAGTACTTC. It translates to CASGLVPGTSTRGGYEQYF.